The 30 T cell receptor beta chains reported below all come from one sample, sequenced in a study of T-cell memory formation after mild COVID-19. From the 5' RACE reads, TCRdb called clonotypes with MiXCR, one entry per CDR3 protein. The profile shows approximately 500,000 distinct CDR3 sequences, roughly 25% of them singletons. The specimen sequenced was PBMCs or a T cell subset sorted from them (not recorded which). Every receptor here comes from an adult woman who had mild COVID-19 (a few samples of this study predate the infection). Cell type and time point are not known.

The rearrangement links TRBV12-3 or TRBV12-4 to TRBJ2-2; TRBD1 might be the D (6 bases). Deletions cut 3 bases from V and 1 base from J, with 9 bases between. This CDR3 is 15 amino acids long. Here the CDR3 DNA reads TGTGCCAGCAGTTTCGTGACAGGGAACACCGGGGAGCTGTTTTTT. As protein: CASSFVTGNTGELFF.

Only a few counts were recorded for this clonotype. The chain uses TRBV10-3 and TRBJ1-1; D not certain. The V and J ends lost 5 bases and 3 bases respectively, with 16 bases between them. The CDR3 runs to 15 residues. CDR1 and CDR2 (germline): ENHRY, SYGVKD. CDR3 sequence: CAISPQSGRDTEAFF. Written as DNA, the CDR3 is TGTGCCATCAGTCCGCAATCCGGGAGGGACACTGAAGCTTTCTTT.

The rearrangement joins TRBV29-1 to TRBJ2-1; perhaps TRBD1 as D (7 bases). Germline V gene lookup returns CDR1 SQVTM and CDR2 ANQGSEA. V lost 4 bases and J lost 0, with 13 bases in between. The CDR3 runs to 15 residues. The CDR3 sequence is CSVVGGTASYNEQFF. The CDR3, as DNA: TGCAGCGTTGTAGGCGGGACAGCCTCCTACAATGAGCAGTTCTTC.

The chain couples TRBV11-3 to TRBJ1-1, with D possibly being TRBD1 (6 bases). CDR1 and CDR2 from the germline V gene are SGHNT and YENEEA. This CDR3 contains 14 residues. V dropped 1 base and J dropped 7 bases, with 13 bases sitting between them. The DNA for the CDR3 is TGTGCCAGCAGCTTAGGGGGGGCCTCGGTTGAAGCTTTCTTT. This codes for CASSLGGASVEAFF.

The CDR3 region is CASSQTSGRTTGELFF. The CDR3 region has the DNA TGTGCCAGCAGCCAGACTAGCGGGAGGACGACCGGGGAGCTGTTTTTT. V gene TRBV4-2 combines with J gene TRBJ2-2; 13 bases align to TRBD2. V was clipped by 3 bases and J by 5 bases; unmatched bases: 3. The CDR3 runs 16 residues. Germline loops: CDR1 LGHNA, CDR2 YNFKEQ.

This rearrangement joins TRBV20-1 to TRBJ1-2; D not resolved. Deletions cut 6 bases from V and 4 bases from J, with 12 bases between. CDR1 DFQATT and CDR2 SNEGSKA come from the germline V gene (reference sequence). CDR3 size: 12 residues. The CDR3 DNA follows: TGCAGTGCCGTTATGGTTTCCTATGGCTACACCTTC. Protein sequence: CSAVMVSYGYTF.

This rearrangement joins TRBV10-3 to TRBJ2-7; 10 bases are shared with TRBD2. V gave up 7 bases and J gave up 7 bases; unmatched junction bases: 7. The CDR3 is made up of 13 amino acids. The germline V gene encodes CDR1 ENHRY and CDR2 SYGVKD. CDR3: CAIKPAGGREQYF. The CDR3 region has the DNA TGTGCCATCAAGCCAGCGGGAGGGCGAGAGCAGTACTTC.

CDR3 in DNA: TGCGCCAGCTTCCTGGCGGGGGGGCGGAATGAGCAGTTCTTC. Encoded protein: CASFLAGGRNEQFF. The V gene is TRBV5-1, the J gene TRBJ2-1, with 9 nucleotides matching TRBD2. The V segment lost 7 bases and the J segment 7 bases; nucleotides outside the gene matches: 9. This CDR3 is 14 amino acids long. Germline V lookup: CDR1 SGHRS, CDR2 YFSETQ. The full variable domain, rest sourced from reference TRBV5-1 and TRBJ2-1, is KAGVTQTPRYLIKTRGQQVTLSCSPISGHRSVSWYQQTPGQGLQFLFEYFSETQRNKGNFPGRFSGRQFSNSRSEMNVSTLELGDSALYLCASFLAGGRNEQFFGPGTRLTVL.

This rearrangement joins TRBV4-1 to TRBJ2-7, with 11 bases that match TRBD2. The CDR3 has 19 amino acids. Germline loops: CDR1 MGHRA, CDR2 YSYEKL. J lost 0 bases, V lost 4 bases, and 14 bases had no gene match. CDR3 region: CASSPRQATSGGSSYEQYF. CDR3 in DNA: TGCGCCAGCAGCCCTCGGCAGGCTACTAGCGGGGGAAGCTCCTACGAGCAGTACTTC.

This clonotype was detected only a few times. The chain recombines TRBV29-1 with TRBJ1-1; 9 nucleotides agree with TRBD1. The CDR3 totals 14 residues. V shed 7 bases, J shed 1 base, and the junction held 7 bases outside the gene matches. Per the germline V gene, CDR1 is SQVTM and CDR2 is ANQGSEA. The CDR3 DNA reads TGCAGCGGGCTACAGGGGGCGAAGAACACTGAAGCTTTCTTT. Translated, it gives CSGLQGAKNTEAFF.

This clonotype was detected only a few times. J is TRBJ1-1 and V is TRBV5-1; possible D gene TRBD1, 5 bases. The CDR3 sequence is 13 residues long. Germline-derived CDR1 and CDR2 are SGHRS and YFSETQ. V was shortened by 0 bases and J by 10 bases, with 13 bases between the two germline ends. Here the CDR3 DNA reads TGCGCCAGCAGCTTGGCCTGGGGCGCGGCAGCTTTCTTT. This codes for CASSLAWGAAAFF. The whole variable domain, filled in from reference TRBV5-1 and TRBJ1-1, reads KAGVTQTPRYLIKTRGQQVTLSCSPISGHRSVSWYQQTPGQGLQFLFEYFSETQRNKGNFPGRFSGRQFSNSRSEMNVSTLELGDSALYLCASSLAWGAAAFFGQGTRLTVV.

This clonotype was seen only a few times. J is TRBJ2-1 and V is TRBV30, with 8 bases matching TRBD1. Germline CDR1 reads GTSNPN; CDR2 reads SVGIG (reference sequence). V was clipped by 2 bases and J by 5 bases; unmatched bases: 5. The CDR3 has 14 amino acids. CDR3 residues: CAWSTGTGDNEQFF. CDR3 DNA sequence: TGTGCCTGGAGTACCGGGACAGGAGACAATGAGCAGTTCTTC.

This clonotype was found many times. This chain joins TRBV20-1 and TRBJ2-5; D unresolved. CDR3 length: 10 residues. Germline values: CDR1 DFQATT, CDR2 SNEGSKA (reference sequence). The V end lost 5 bases, the J end lost 4 bases, and 5 bases lay between the germline ends. This CDR3 reads CSALLETQYF. The DNA of the CDR3 is TGCAGTGCTTTGCTAGAGACCCAGTACTTC.

This clonotype was detected only a few times. The chain employs TRBV11-2 and TRBJ1-1, with TRBD1 matching over 7 bases. Losses at the gene ends were 7 bases for V and 1 base for J; bases not matched to a gene: 12. CDR1 SGHAT and CDR2 FQNNGV come from the germline V gene. The CDR3 spans 16 residues. CDR3 amino acids: CASMWPTGDPNTEAFF. CDR3 nucleotide sequence: TGTGCCAGCATGTGGCCTACAGGGGACCCGAACACTGAAGCTTTCTTT. The whole variable domain, filled in from reference TRBV11-2 and TRBJ1-1, reads EAGVAQSPRYKIIEKRQSVAFWCNPISGHATLYWYQQILGQGPKLLIQFQNNGVVDDSQLPKDRFSAERLKGVDSTLKIQPAKLEDSAVYLCASMWPTGDPNTEAFFGQGTRLTVV.

This clonotype was observed a handful of times. Compared with germline, one end of the junction differs, possibly owing to a read error. The chain recombines TRBV12-3 or TRBV12-4 with TRBJ2-3, with TRBD2 matching 11 bases. The CDR3 loop spans 14 amino acids. The CDR3 loop reads CASSLAGGRGTQYF. The CDR3 DNA reads TGTGCCAGCAGTCTAGCGGGGGGCAGAGGTACGCAGTATTTT.

The V and J genes are TRBV11-1 and TRBJ2-3; TRBD2 aligns across 8 bases. The CDR3 has 20 amino acids. Germline V gives CDR1 SGHAT, CDR2 FQDESV (reference sequence). The V segment lost 5 bases and the J segment 1 base; nucleotides outside the gene matches: 20. Written as DNA, the CDR3 is TGTGCCAGCAGCCCCCGTGCGGGCGCGGGACTAGAAGAACGCACAGATACGCAGTATTTT. It is translated as CASSPRAGAGLEERTDTQYF. Full variable domain (rest looked up from reference TRBV11-1 and TRBJ2-3): EAEVAQSPRYKITEKSQAVAFWCDPISGHATLYWYRQILGQGPELLVQFQDESVVDDSQLPKDRFSAERLKGVDSTLKIQPAELGDSAMYLCASSPRAGAGLEERTDTQYFGPGTRLTVL.

This chain links TRBV12-3 or TRBV12-4 with TRBJ2-5; the match to TRBD1 covers 10 bases. V was pared by 6 bases and J by 6 bases, with 7 bases of the junction left unmatched. CDR3 length equals 14 residues. CDR3 sequence (DNA): TGTGCCAGCAGCCTGGACAGGGGGTTGCAGACCCAGTACTTC. This translates into CASSLDRGLQTQYF.

This clonotype turned up a few times. This chain joins TRBV12-3 or TRBV12-4 and TRBJ2-1; D is unresolved. CDR3 length: 17 residues. V dropped 0 bases and J dropped 6 bases, with 18 bases sitting between them. The CDR3: CASSLALTRDGLNEQFF. CDR3 DNA sequence: TGTGCCAGCAGTTTAGCGCTAACAAGGGATGGCCTCAATGAGCAGTTCTTC.

This chain uses TRBV5-1 with TRBJ1-3; TRBD1 agrees at 8 bases. Germline assignment: CDR1 SGHRS and CDR2 YFSETQ. The CDR3 loop spans 15 amino acids. V gave up 5 bases and J gave up 0 bases; unmatched junction bases: 4. CDR3 residues: CASRTGESSGNTIYF. Here the CDR3 DNA reads TGCGCCAGCAGGACAGGGGAGAGCTCTGGAAACACCATATATTTT. The variable domain in full, completed from reference TRBV5-1 and TRBJ1-3, reads KAGVTQTPRYLIKTRGQQVTLSCSPISGHRSVSWYQQTPGQGLQFLFEYFSETQRNKGNFPGRFSGRQFSNSRSEMNVSTLELGDSALYLCASRTGESSGNTIYFGEGSWLTVV.

The J gene is TRBJ2-2, the V gene TRBV20-1; TRBD1 or TRBD2 may be the D gene (5 bases each). There are 16 residues in the CDR3. Germline V CDR1 and CDR2: DFQATT, SNEGSKA (reference sequence). The V end was cut by 0 bases, the J end by 4 bases, with 15 bases between. The CDR3: CSARDGVGGGTGELFF. The CDR3 DNA sequence: TGCAGTGCTAGAGATGGAGTGGGTGGGGGCACCGGGGAGCTGTTTTTT.

This rearrangement joins TRBV24-1 to TRBJ2-7; D possibly corresponds to TRBD2 (5 bases). CDR3 length: 13 residues. Germline CDR1 is KGHDR and CDR2 is SFDVKD. Trimming removed 6 bases from V and 1 base from J, with 9 bases in between. CDR3 sequence: CATSSGKSYEQYF. In nucleotides, the CDR3 is TGTGCCACCAGTTCGGGGAAATCCTACGAGCAGTACTTC.

This rearrangement joins TRBV5-1 to TRBJ2-7; 9 bases line up with TRBD1. The CDR3 totals 15 residues. Germline CDR1 is SGHRS and CDR2 is YFSETQ. The ends lost 2 bases at V and 5 bases at J; junction bases unmatched: 8. CDR3 in DNA: TGCGCCAGCAGCTTAACAGGGGGCGGATTCCACGAGCAGTACTTC. It specifies CASSLTGGGFHEQYF.

This clonotype has a handful of counts. This sequence joins TRBV7-3 and TRBJ1-2, with 8 bases aligning to TRBD1. Germline trimming cut 5 bases from V and 6 bases from J; bases unmatched to any gene: 8. The CDR3 loop spans 14 amino acids. Germline V gives CDR1 SGHTA, CDR2 FQGTGA. CDR3 sequence (DNA): TGTGCCAGCAGCACAGACAGGGGCGCGAATGGCTACACCTTC. It encodes CASSTDRGANGYTF.

This rearrangement joins TRBV13 to TRBJ1-1; no clear D gene. This CDR3 has 15 amino acids. Trimming removed 5 bases from V and 0 bases from J, with 13 bases in between. Looked up from germline, CDR1 is PRHDT and CDR2 is FYEKMQ (reference sequence). This CDR3 reads CASSTYGRMNTEAFF. The CDR3 DNA reads as TGTGCCAGCAGCACCTACGGACGGATGAACACTGAAGCTTTCTTT. Combining the CDR3 with reference TRBV13 and TRBJ1-1 gives the whole variable domain AAGVIQSPRHLIKEKRETATLKCYPIPRHDTVYWYQQGPGQDPQFLISFYEKMQSDKGSIPDRFSAQQFSDYHSELNMSSLELGDSALYFCASSTYGRMNTEAFFGQGTRLTVV.

This clonotype showed up just a few times. The rearrangement joins TRBV4-2 to TRBJ1-4; 10 bases line up with TRBD1. Losses at the gene ends were 1 base for V and 8 bases for J; bases not matched to a gene: 7. The CDR3 sequence is 16 residues long. The germline V gene has CDR1 LGHNA and CDR2 YNFKEQ. The CDR3 DNA reads TGTGCCAGCAGCCAAGGGGGACAGGGGCCCCGGGAAAAACTGTTTTTT. It translates to CASSQGGQGPREKLFF.

This clonotype showed up just a few times. The chain uses TRBV5-1 and TRBJ1-1; D unclear. The CDR3 is 16 residues long. Germline CDR1 SGHRS, CDR2 YFSETQ. V lost 1 base and J lost 6, with 19 bases in between. The CDR3 here is CASSLRSPGGSAEAFF. The CDR3 region has the DNA TGCGCCAGCAGCTTGAGGTCCCCCGGAGGGTCGGCTGAAGCTTTCTTT.

CDR3 in DNA: TGCAGTGCTGGGACAGGAGGGGGTTACAATGAGCAGTTCTTC. Translation: CSAGTGGGYNEQFF. V is TRBV20-1 and J is TRBJ2-1; 8 bases agree with TRBD1. V lost 5 bases to trimming and J lost 4 bases; unmatched junction nucleotides: 7. There are 14 residues in the CDR3. The germline CDR1 and CDR2 sequences are DFQATT and SNEGSKA (reference sequence).

This clonotype was counted between two and nine times. This chain uses TRBV20-1 with TRBJ2-2; 16 bases match TRBD2. With V trimmed by 4 bases and J by 4 bases, 6 bases remained unmatched. The CDR3 contains 17 residues. Germline loops: CDR1 DFQATT, CDR2 SNEGSKA (reference sequence). CDR3 DNA sequence: TGCAGTGCTAAGGGACTAGCGGGAGGGTTCGCCACCGGGGAGCTGTTTTTT. Translated: CSAKGLAGGFATGELFF.

This clonotype came up a few times. The CDR3 protein is CASSFSRDRGEEQYF. CDR3 sequence (DNA): TGCGCCAGCAGCTTTTCCCGGGACAGGGGAGAAGAGCAGTACTTC. The chain employs TRBV5-1 and TRBJ2-7, with 10 positions matching TRBD1. This CDR3 has 15 residues. V was pared by 2 bases and J by 7 bases, with 9 bases of the junction left unmatched. The germline V gene has CDR1 SGHRS and CDR2 YFSETQ.

This clonotype appeared a few times. This chain links TRBV12-3 or TRBV12-4 with TRBJ2-1; 9 bases map to TRBD1. The CDR3 is 15 residues long. The trim removed 4 bases at V and 0 bases at J, leaving 1 base unmatched. CDR3: CASSSTGGSYNEQFF. CDR3 bases: TGTGCCAGCAGTTCGACAGGGGGCTCCTACAATGAGCAGTTCTTC.